This is a list of T cell receptor beta chains from one sample in a study of T cells in Graves' hyperthyroidism and ophthalmopathy. TCRdb called the multiplex PCR reads again in MiXCR, with one record for every CDR3 protein. The sample shows some 350,000 distinct CDR3 sequences, approximately 14% of them seen only once. Input material: blood. The source of these receptors is a woman aged 40 to 49 with Graves' ophthalmopathy. Each CDR3 is given with its conserved first and last residue. Each record gives: clone size, D gene, J gene, V gene, CDR3 protein, CDR3 DNA. D genes are given only for firm matches. Not every row has a clone size; where given, it reads once, few, many or a size class.

clone_size: few; d_call: -; j_call: TRBJ2-2; v_call: TRBV9; cdr3_aa: CASSVDSVGELFF; cdr3_nt: TGTGCCAGCAGCGTAGATTCGGTGGGAGAGCTGTTTTTT
clone_size: many; d_call: -; j_call: TRBJ1-5; v_call: TRBV4-2; cdr3_aa: CASSQDTNSNQPQHF; cdr3_nt: TGTGCCAGCAGCCAAGATACGAATTCCAATCAGCCCCAGCATTTT
clone_size: many; d_call: -; j_call: TRBJ1-2; v_call: TRBV28; cdr3_aa: CASRVDGTYGYTF; cdr3_nt: TGTGCCAGCAGGGTGGACGGGACCTATGGCTACACCTTC
clone_size: many; d_call: TRBD2; j_call: TRBJ2-7; v_call: TRBV2; cdr3_aa: CASSPGLATYEQYF; cdr3_nt: TGTGCCAGCAGTCCGGGACTAGCGACCTACGAGCAGTACTTC
clone_size: many; d_call: TRBD1; j_call: TRBJ1-1; v_call: TRBV11-2; cdr3_aa: CASSLVGTVNTEAFF; cdr3_nt: TGTGCCAGCAGCTTAGTTGGGACAGTGAACACTGAAGCTTTCTTT
clone_size: many; d_call: TRBD1; j_call: TRBJ1-1; v_call: TRBV6-1; cdr3_aa: CASSFTGGAETEAFF; cdr3_nt: TGTGCCAGCAGTTTCACAGGGGGCGCGGAAACTGAAGCTTTCTTT
clone_size: few; d_call: -; j_call: TRBJ1-2; v_call: TRBV7-2; cdr3_aa: CASSLVGTFQTNYGYTF; cdr3_nt: TGTGCCAGCAGCCTAGTTGGGACCTTCCAGACAAACTATGGCTACACCTTC
clone_size: many; d_call: -; j_call: TRBJ1-2; v_call: TRBV24-1; cdr3_aa: CATSEQGANYGYTF; cdr3_nt: TGTGCCACCAGTGAACAGGGTGCAAACTATGGCTACACCTTC
clone_size: -; d_call: -; j_call: TRBJ1-1; v_call: TRBV4-2; cdr3_aa: CASSQGSGWGDTEAFF; cdr3_nt: TGTGCCAGCAGCCAAGGCTCGGGTTGGGGGGACACTGAAGCTTTCTTT
clone_size: many; d_call: -; j_call: TRBJ2-7; v_call: TRBV10-2; cdr3_aa: CASSDVGGVYEQYF; cdr3_nt: TGCGCCAGCAGTGACGTCGGCGGGGTCTACGAGCAGTACTTC
clone_size: -; d_call: TRBD1; j_call: TRBJ2-3; v_call: TRBV11-2; cdr3_aa: CASSSDRGRLSDPWDTQYF; cdr3_nt: TGTGCCAGCAGCTCGGACAGGGGGCGTCTATCCGACCCCTGGGATACGCAGTATTTT
clone_size: many; d_call: -; j_call: TRBJ1-4; v_call: TRBV18; cdr3_aa: CASSPSQSALEKLFF; cdr3_nt: TGTGCCAGCTCACCAAGCCAGAGTGCCCTTGAAAAACTGTTTTTT
clone_size: many; d_call: -; j_call: TRBJ1-1; v_call: TRBV2; cdr3_aa: CASRNTGIPEAFF; cdr3_nt: TGTGCCAGCAGGAATACAGGGATCCCTGAAGCTTTCTTT
clone_size: few; d_call: TRBD1; j_call: TRBJ1-2; v_call: TRBV10-3; cdr3_aa: CAIRDPGQGSEDGYTF; cdr3_nt: TGTGCCATCAGAGATCCGGGACAGGGGAGTGAGGATGGCTACACCTTC
clone_size: many; d_call: -; j_call: TRBJ1-2; v_call: TRBV28; cdr3_aa: CASSLSYGYTF; cdr3_nt: TGTGCCAGCAGTTTAAGCTATGGCTACACCTTC
clone_size: many; d_call: -; j_call: TRBJ1-1; v_call: TRBV6-5; cdr3_aa: CASSYSSEQAEAFF; cdr3_nt: TGTGCCAGCAGTTACAGCAGCGAGCAGGCGGAAGCTTTCTTT
clone_size: many; d_call: TRBD1; j_call: TRBJ1-1; v_call: TRBV7-9; cdr3_aa: CASSSGGQEAFF; cdr3_nt: TGTGCCAGCAGCTCTGGGGGACAGGAAGCTTTCTTT
clone_size: -; d_call: -; j_call: TRBJ1-4; v_call: TRBV7-9; cdr3_aa: CASSLAGGNDKLFF; cdr3_nt: TGTGCCAGCAGCTTAGCAGGGGGGAATGATAAACTGTTTTTT
clone_size: few; d_call: -; j_call: TRBJ1-5; v_call: TRBV19; cdr3_aa: CASRGGGLQPQHF; cdr3_nt: TGTGCCAGTAGGGGGGGGGGGCTCCAGCCCCAGCATTTT
clone_size: few; d_call: -; j_call: TRBJ2-3; v_call: TRBV9; cdr3_aa: CASSVTNGVSPTDTQYF; cdr3_nt: TGTGCCAGCAGCGTGACTAACGGGGTCAGTCCCACAGATACGCAGTATTTT
clone_size: many; d_call: -; j_call: TRBJ2-2; v_call: TRBV28; cdr3_aa: CAISGVTGELFF; cdr3_nt: TGTGCCATCTCAGGGGTCACCGGGGAGCTGTTTTTT
clone_size: -; d_call: -; j_call: TRBJ2-2; v_call: TRBV3-1; cdr3_aa: CASSQGGLVAGELFF; cdr3_nt: TGTGCCAGCAGCCAAGGGGGGCTGGTGGCCGGGGAGCTGTTTTTT
clone_size: -; d_call: TRBD1; j_call: TRBJ1-1; v_call: TRBV5-8; cdr3_aa: CATGGQLNTEAFF; cdr3_nt: TGTGCCACCGGGGGACAGTTGAACACTGAAGCTTTCTTT
clone_size: many; d_call: -; j_call: TRBJ1-2; v_call: TRBV30; cdr3_aa: CAWSVRDSGYGYTF; cdr3_nt: TGTGCCTGGAGTGTACGGGACTCGGGCTATGGCTACACCTTC
clone_size: many; d_call: -; j_call: TRBJ2-2; v_call: TRBV6-5; cdr3_aa: CASSYTKRRWTENTGELFF; cdr3_nt: TGTGCCAGCAGTTACACCAAACGCCGTTGGACAGAGAACACCGGGGAGCTGTTTTTT
clone_size: few; d_call: -; j_call: TRBJ1-4; v_call: TRBV2; cdr3_aa: CASHENYPARNEKLFF; cdr3_nt: TGTGCCAGCCATGAAAATTACCCGGCAAGGAATGAAAAACTGTTTTTT
clone_size: few; d_call: TRBD2; j_call: TRBJ2-2; v_call: TRBV6-1; cdr3_aa: CASTASGSIGTGELFF; cdr3_nt: TGTGCCTCCACCGCTAGCGGGAGTATCGGCACCGGGGAGCTGTTTTTT
clone_size: few; d_call: TRBD1; j_call: TRBJ1-4; v_call: TRBV28; cdr3_aa: CASSLYGTGSEKLFF; cdr3_nt: TGTGCCAGCAGTTTATATGGGACAGGGAGCGAAAAACTGTTTTTT
clone_size: many; d_call: -; j_call: TRBJ1-5; v_call: TRBV2; cdr3_aa: CASSDRNQPQHF; cdr3_nt: TGTGCCAGCAGTGACAGGAATCAGCCCCAGCATTTT
clone_size: many; d_call: -; j_call: TRBJ2-3; v_call: TRBV20-1; cdr3_aa: CSAPTGGDTQYF; cdr3_nt: TGCAGTGCTCCCACGGGCGGAGATACGCAGTATTTT
clone_size: many; d_call: -; j_call: TRBJ1-1; v_call: TRBV12-3/TRBV12-4; cdr3_aa: CASMPFEGLTEAFF; cdr3_nt: TGTGCCAGCATGCCCTTCGAGGGGCTGACTGAAGCTTTCTTT
clone_size: once; d_call: -; j_call: TRBJ1-6; v_call: TRBV5-1; cdr3_aa: CASSLPDFDSPLHF; cdr3_nt: TGCGCCAGCAGCTTGCCGGATTTCGATTCACCCCTCCACTTT
clone_size: many; d_call: TRBD2; j_call: TRBJ2-1; v_call: TRBV2; cdr3_aa: CASSVTVGTSFHEQFF; cdr3_nt: TGTGCCAGCAGTGTTACTGTCGGGACTAGCTTCCATGAGCAGTTCTTC
clone_size: few; d_call: -; j_call: TRBJ2-5; v_call: TRBV12-3/TRBV12-4; cdr3_aa: CASSPTGAGKTQCF; cdr3_nt: TGTGCCAGCAGTCCCACGGGGGCAGGGAAGACCCAGTGCTTC
clone_size: many; d_call: -; j_call: TRBJ2-3; v_call: TRBV6-1; cdr3_aa: CAIAPRWGTSTDTQYF; cdr3_nt: TGTGCCATTGCCCCCCGGTGGGGTACTAGCACAGATACGCAGTATTTT
clone_size: many; d_call: -; j_call: TRBJ2-1; v_call: TRBV15; cdr3_aa: CATSSPTDEQFF; cdr3_nt: TGTGCCACCAGCTCTCCGACGGATGAGCAGTTCTTC
clone_size: many; d_call: TRBD2; j_call: TRBJ2-5; v_call: TRBV29-1; cdr3_aa: CSVSGLAGGETQYF; cdr3_nt: TGCAGCGTTTCGGGACTAGCGGGAGGAGAGACCCAGTACTTC
clone_size: many; d_call: TRBD1; j_call: TRBJ2-5; v_call: TRBV29-1; cdr3_aa: CSADLRTGQGLETQYF; cdr3_nt: TGCAGCGCAGATCTTCGGACGGGACAGGGTTTGGAGACCCAGTACTTC
clone_size: -; d_call: TRBD1; j_call: TRBJ1-2; v_call: TRBV2; cdr3_aa: CASTPEAGGLNYGYTF; cdr3_nt: TGTGCCAGCACCCCCGAGGCAGGGGGACTCAACTATGGCTACACCTTC
clone_size: many; d_call: -; j_call: TRBJ2-3; v_call: TRBV6-1; cdr3_aa: CASRKTVTDTQYF; cdr3_nt: TGTGCCAGCAGAAAGACGGTCACAGATACGCAGTATTTT
clone_size: many; d_call: -; j_call: TRBJ1-2; v_call: TRBV19; cdr3_aa: CASSRTTDNYGYTF; cdr3_nt: TGTGCCAGTAGTCGGACGACGGATAACTATGGCTACACCTTC
clone_size: many; d_call: -; j_call: TRBJ2-1; v_call: TRBV4-2; cdr3_aa: CASSRGGGGNEQFF; cdr3_nt: TGTGCCAGCAGCCGGGGGGGCGGGGGCAATGAGCAGTTCTTC
clone_size: -; d_call: -; j_call: TRBJ2-1; v_call: TRBV30; cdr3_aa: CAWSVRDDNEQFF; cdr3_nt: TGTGCCTGGAGTGTGAGAGATGACAATGAGCAGTTCTTC
clone_size: -; d_call: TRBD2; j_call: TRBJ2-1; v_call: TRBV4-1; cdr3_aa: CASSQDASGRYNEQFF; cdr3_nt: TGCGCCAGCAGTCAGGACGCTAGCGGGAGATACAATGAGCAGTTCTTC
clone_size: -; d_call: -; j_call: TRBJ2-4; v_call: TRBV20-1; cdr3_aa: CSARVTARLAKNIQYF; cdr3_nt: TGCAGTGCTAGAGTGACGGCCAGACTAGCCAAAAACATTCAGTACTTC
clone_size: few; d_call: -; j_call: TRBJ2-1; v_call: TRBV9; cdr3_aa: CASSGHMTSNEQFF; cdr3_nt: TGTGCCAGCAGCGGGCACATGACTAGCAATGAGCAGTTCTTC
clone_size: -; d_call: TRBD1; j_call: TRBJ1-5; v_call: TRBV24-1; cdr3_aa: CATSDRGRVQPQHF; cdr3_nt: TGTGCCACCAGTGATAGGGGGCGGGTTCAGCCCCAGCATTTT
clone_size: -; d_call: -; j_call: TRBJ1-6; v_call: TRBV15; cdr3_aa: CATSRDGQGNSPLHF; cdr3_nt: TGTGCCACCAGCAGAGATGGGCAGGGAAATTCACCCCTCCACTTT
clone_size: many; d_call: -; j_call: TRBJ1-5; v_call: TRBV19; cdr3_aa: CASSMGHHSNQPQHF; cdr3_nt: TGTGCCAGTAGTATGGGTCACCACAGCAATCAGCCCCAGCATTTT